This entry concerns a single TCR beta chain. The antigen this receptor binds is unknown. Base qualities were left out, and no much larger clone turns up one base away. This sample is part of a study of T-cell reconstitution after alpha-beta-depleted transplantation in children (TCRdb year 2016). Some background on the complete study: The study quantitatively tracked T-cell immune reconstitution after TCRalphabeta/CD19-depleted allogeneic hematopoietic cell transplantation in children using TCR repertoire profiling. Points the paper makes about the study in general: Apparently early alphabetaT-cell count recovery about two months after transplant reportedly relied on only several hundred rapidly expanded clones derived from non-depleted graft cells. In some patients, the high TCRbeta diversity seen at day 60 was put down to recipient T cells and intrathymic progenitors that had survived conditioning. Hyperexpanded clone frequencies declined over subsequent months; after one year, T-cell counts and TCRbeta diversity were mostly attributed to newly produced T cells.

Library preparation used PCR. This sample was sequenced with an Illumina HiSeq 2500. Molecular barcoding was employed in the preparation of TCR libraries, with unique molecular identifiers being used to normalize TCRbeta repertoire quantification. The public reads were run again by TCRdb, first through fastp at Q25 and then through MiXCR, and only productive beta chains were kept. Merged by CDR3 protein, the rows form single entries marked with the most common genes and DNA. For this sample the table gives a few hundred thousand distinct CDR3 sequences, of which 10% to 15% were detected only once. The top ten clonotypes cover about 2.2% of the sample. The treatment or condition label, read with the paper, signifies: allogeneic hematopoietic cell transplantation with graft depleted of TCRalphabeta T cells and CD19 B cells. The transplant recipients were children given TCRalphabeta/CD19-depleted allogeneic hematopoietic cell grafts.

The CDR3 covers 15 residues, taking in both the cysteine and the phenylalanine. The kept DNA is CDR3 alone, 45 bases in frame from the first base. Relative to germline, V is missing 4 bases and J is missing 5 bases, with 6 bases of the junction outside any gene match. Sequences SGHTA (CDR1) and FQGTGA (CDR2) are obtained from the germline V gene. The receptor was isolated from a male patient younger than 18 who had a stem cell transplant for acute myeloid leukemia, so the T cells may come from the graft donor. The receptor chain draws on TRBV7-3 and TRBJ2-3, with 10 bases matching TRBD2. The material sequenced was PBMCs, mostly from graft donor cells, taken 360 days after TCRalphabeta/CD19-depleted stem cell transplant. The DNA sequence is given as TGTGCCAGCAGCTCCTTAGCGGGAGGAAGAGATACGCAGTATTTT. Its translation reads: CASSSLAGGRDTQYF.